The 23 T cell receptor beta chains presented below share a single source sample, sequenced in a study of T cell responses to AZD1222 COVID-19 vaccine. Measured with immunoSEQ multiplex PCR; TCRdb has only the in-frame clones, and not every one. The profile covers approximately 200,000 clones, with approximately 90% appearing a single time and 3% to 3.5% taken by the ten largest. Material: peripheral blood, obtained 28 days after the second AZD1222 dose. Receptors were obtained from an adult who received the AZD1222 COVID-19 vaccine.

This chain connects TRBV2 to TRBJ1-1; 9 positions agree with TRBD1. V lost 6 bases, J lost 6 bases, and 5 bases stayed unmatched. This CDR3 contains 13 residues. CDR1 is SNHLY, CDR2 FYNNEI, per germline. The CDR3 nucleotides read TGTGCCAGCAGGGGACAGGGTACCCCTGAAGCTTTCTTT. Translation: CASRGQGTPEAFF. The variable domain in full, completed from reference TRBV2 and TRBJ1-1, reads EPEVTQTPSHQVTQMGQEVILRCVPISNHLYFYWYRQILGQKVEFLVSFYNNEISEKSEIFDDQFSVERPDGSNFTLKIRSTKLEDSAMYFCASRGQGTPEAFFGQGTRLTVV.

The V call is TRBV28, the J call TRBJ2-4; D not certain. This CDR3 region has 15 residues. V lost 6 bases to trimming and J lost 0 bases, with 12 bases between them. Germline CDR1 reads MDHEN; CDR2 reads SYDVKM. For the CDR3, the DNA is TGTGCCAGCAGGGCCCTCGGTTTAGCCAAAAACATTCAGTACTTC. This sequence encodes CASRALGLAKNIQYF.

This clone was detected a few times. V and J are TRBV30 and TRBJ1-2, with D unresolved. The CDR3 covers 11 residues. In germline, CDR1 is GTSNPN, CDR2 SVGIG (reference sequence). The V end was cut by 4 bases, the J end by 3 bases, with 6 bases between. CDR3: CAWKLHYGYTF. The CDR3 DNA follows: TGTGCCTGGAAACTCCACTATGGCTACACCTTC.

J is TRBJ2-1 and V is TRBV20-1; D is unclear. CDR1 and CDR2 (germline): DFQATT, SNEGSKA (reference sequence). Trimming pared 3 bases from V and 4 bases from J, leaving 13 bases between. There are 14 residues in the CDR3. The CDR3 sequence: CSASRLSLYNEQFF. The CDR3 coding sequence is TGCAGTGCTAGTAGGCTATCCCTATACAATGAGCAGTTCTTC.

V usage is TRBV28 and J usage is TRBJ2-5; D call uncertain. Per the germline V gene, CDR1 is MDHEN and CDR2 is SYDVKM. The CDR3 spans 12 residues. The V end lost 3 bases, the J end lost 5 bases, and 7 bases lay between the germline ends. CDR3 residues: CASSFLGETQYF. The CDR3 nucleotides are TGTGCCAGCAGTTTCCTGGGGGAGACCCAGTACTTC.

The chain is built from TRBV4-1 and TRBJ1-6; weak D call: TRBD1 (6 bases). The CDR3 length is 17 residues. Germline V gene sequence: CDR1 MGHRA, CDR2 YSYEKL. The V end was cut by 4 bases, the J end by 3 bases, with 16 bases between. DNA of the CDR3: TGCGCCAGCAGCCCTCACGGTCAGGGGAGCTATAATTCACCCCTCCACTTT. Protein: CASSPHGQGSYNSPLHF.

V is TRBV5-1 and J is TRBJ2-7; a possible D gene is TRBD2 (6 bases). Germline CDR1 reads SGHRS; CDR2 reads YFSETQ. The CDR3 covers 15 residues. V dropped 0 bases and J dropped 7 bases, with 17 bases sitting between them. CDR3 in DNA: TGCGCCAGCAGCTTGGAGATTGGACTACTCGGGGAGCAGTACTTC. The encoded protein is CASSLEIGLLGEQYF.

This rearrangement joins TRBV5-6 to TRBJ1-4, with D uncertain. The V end was cut by 2 bases, the J end by 4 bases, with 6 bases between. CDR1 is SGHDT and CDR2 is YYEEEE in the germline V gene. The CDR3 spans 13 residues. The CDR3 protein is CASSLRGNEKLFF. The DNA for the CDR3 is TGTGCCAGCAGCTTACGCGGTAATGAAAAACTGTTTTTT.

The CDR3 protein is CASRRKDRGYYEQYF. CDR3 nucleotides: TGTGCCAGCAGAAGAAAAGACAGGGGGTACTACGAGCAGTACTTC. The J gene is TRBJ2-7, the V gene TRBV6-5; TRBD1 matches at 9 bases. This CDR3 contains 15 residues. Germline V gives CDR1 MNHEY, CDR2 SVGAGI. Trimming took 6 bases from V and 3 from J; bases not matched to a gene: 9.

The chain joins TRBV2 to TRBJ1-2; the D gene is possibly TRBD1 (6 bases). V shed 7 bases and J shed 0 bases, with 12 bases lying between them. The CDR3 loop spans 14 amino acids. The germline CDR1 and CDR2 sequences are SNHLY and FYNNEI. DNA for the CDR3: TGTGCCAGCATGGGGGGCTTAGCTAACTATGGCTACACCTTC. This sequence encodes CASMGGLANYGYTF.

The rearrangement joins TRBV10-3 to TRBJ1-4; no reliable D call. The CDR3 covers 14 residues. Looked up from germline, CDR1 is ENHRY and CDR2 is SYGVKD. The V end was cut by 3 bases, the J end by 7 bases, with 12 bases between. CDR3 residues: CAISDGIVGEKLFF. CDR3 in DNA: TGTGCCATCAGTGACGGGATAGTGGGTGAAAAACTGTTTTTT.

The chain is built from TRBV28 and TRBJ1-1; possible D gene TRBD1, 5 bases. The CDR3 covers 15 residues. V gave up 3 bases and J gave up 6 bases, with 17 bases separating them. Germline CDR1 MDHEN, CDR2 SYDVKM. The CDR3 DNA sequence: TGTGCCAGCAGTTTCAATGTGAGGGGCCTGGCTGAAGCTTTCTTT. Translating gives CASSFNVRGLAEAFF.

The sample holds a few counts of this clone. The chain couples TRBV7-9 to TRBJ2-5; 7 bases agree with TRBD2. The trim removed 1 base at V and 0 bases at J, leaving 2 bases unmatched. The CDR3 contains 15 residues. Germline-derived CDR1 and CDR2 are SEHNR and FQNEAQ (reference sequence). CDR3: CASSLGGRDQETQYF. CDR3 coding DNA: TGTGCCAGCAGCTTAGGGGGGAGGGACCAAGAGACCCAGTACTTC. Full variable domain (remainder filled in from reference TRBV7-9 and TRBJ2-5): DTGVSQNPRHKITKRGQNVTFRCDPISEHNRLYWYRQTLGQGPEFLTYFQNEAQLEKSRLLSDRFSAERPKGSFSTLEIQRTEQGDSAMYLCASSLGGRDQETQYFGPGTRLLVL.

This rearrangement joins TRBV6-1 to TRBJ1-1, with 9 bases matching TRBD1. The CDR3 extends over 16 amino acids. Germline-derived CDR1 and CDR2 are MNHNS and SASEGT. V dropped 4 bases and J dropped 4; count of bases not matched to a gene: 10. CDR3 sequence (DNA): TGTGCCAGCAGTGGGGCTGGGAGACAGGGGGGCACTGAAGCTTTCTTT. It encodes CASSGAGRQGGTEAFF.

The V gene is TRBV27, the J gene TRBJ2-4; D might be TRBD2 (5 bases). CDR1 is MNHEY and CDR2 is SMNVEV in the germline V gene (reference sequence). The V gene lost 6 bases and the J gene lost 0 bases, with 15 bases spanning the gap. The CDR3 runs to 16 residues. The CDR3 DNA reads TGTGCCAGCAGGTCCGAGGCGGGTCAAGCCAAAAACATTCAGTACTTC. This encodes CASRSEAGQAKNIQYF.

Concerning this clone itself: This sample includes further DNA sequences coding for the same CDR3. This sequence joins TRBV6-2 or TRBV6-3 and TRBJ1-5; D unclear. Deletions cut 5 bases from V and 7 bases from J, with 6 bases between. The germline V gene encodes CDR1 MNHEY and CDR2 SVGEGT. CDR3 length: 11 amino acids. CDR3 in DNA: TGTGCCAGCAGTAGCGGGCAGCCCCAGCATTTT. Residues: CASSSGQPQHF.

The chain is built from TRBV6-1 and TRBJ1-5; no firm D call. The V end was cut by 2 bases, the J end by 8 bases, with 4 bases between. The CDR3 sequence is 11 residues long. The germline V gene has CDR1 MNHNS and CDR2 SASEGT. The CDR3 region has the DNA TGTGCCAGCAGTGAATATAAGCCCCAGCATTTT. Protein: CASSEYKPQHF.

V gene TRBV7-3 combines with J gene TRBJ2-2; D might be TRBD1 (6 bases). This CDR3 has 16 amino acids. Trimming removed 5 bases from V and 6 bases from J, with 19 bases in between. Germline V gene data show CDR1 as SGHTA and CDR2 as FQGTGA. The CDR3 bases are TGTGCCAGCAGCCACCGGGACACCCCTACTCCCGGGGAGCTGTTTTTT. Translation: CASSHRDTPTPGELFF.

Here the CDR3 reads CASSPTSGSGNTIYF. The CDR3 nucleotides are TGTGCCAGCAGCCCGACGTCGGGCTCTGGAAACACCATATATTTT. This rearrangement joins TRBV7-6 to TRBJ1-3; no firm D call. The CDR3 spans 15 residues. Per germline, CDR1 SGHVS and CDR2 FNYEAQ. Between the trimmed V and J ends, which lost 5 bases and 0 bases, there was a span of 11 bases.

V usage is TRBV12-5 and J usage is TRBJ2-7; 11 positions match TRBD2. The J segment lost 0 bases and the V segment lost 4 bases, leaving 5 bases of the junction unmatched. The length of the CDR3 is 16 residues. Per the germline V gene, CDR1 is LGHNT and CDR2 is FRNRAP. CDR3: CASGSGTSGISYEQYF. CDR3 in DNA: TGTGCTAGTGGTTCCGGGACTAGCGGTATCTCCTACGAGCAGTACTTC.

For this clone: An end of the junction does not agree with germline; a read error may underlie this. This chain connects TRBV7-7 to TRBJ2-4; unclear D gene. There are 16 residues in the CDR3. CDR1 and CDR2 from the germline V gene are SSHAT and FNYEAQ (reference sequence). The CDR3 here is CASSLYSPRTKNIQYF. The DNA of the CDR3 is TGTGCTAGCAGCTTATACTCACCTCGGACCAAAAACATTCAGTACTTC.

The rearrangement links TRBV2 to TRBJ2-7; D unclear. V lost 4 bases to trimming and J lost 7 bases, with 17 bases between them. The CDR3 consists of 14 residues. Germline V gene lookup returns CDR1 SNHLY and CDR2 FYNNEI. This CDR3 is CASSVVSPVGEQYF. The CDR3 nucleotides are TGTGCCAGCAGTGTGGTGAGCCCGGTGGGGGAGCAGTACTTC.

V usage is TRBV15 and J usage is TRBJ2-3; 7 bases map to TRBD2. CDR3 length: 16 residues. The germline V gene encodes CDR1 LNHNV and CDR2 YYDKDF (reference sequence). Unmatched junction bases numbered 7, after V lost 3 bases and J lost 1 base. CDR3 in DNA: TGTGCCACCAGCAGGGGCCGCGGGGGAGGCACAGATACGCAGTATTTT. This translates into CATSRGRGGGTDTQYF.